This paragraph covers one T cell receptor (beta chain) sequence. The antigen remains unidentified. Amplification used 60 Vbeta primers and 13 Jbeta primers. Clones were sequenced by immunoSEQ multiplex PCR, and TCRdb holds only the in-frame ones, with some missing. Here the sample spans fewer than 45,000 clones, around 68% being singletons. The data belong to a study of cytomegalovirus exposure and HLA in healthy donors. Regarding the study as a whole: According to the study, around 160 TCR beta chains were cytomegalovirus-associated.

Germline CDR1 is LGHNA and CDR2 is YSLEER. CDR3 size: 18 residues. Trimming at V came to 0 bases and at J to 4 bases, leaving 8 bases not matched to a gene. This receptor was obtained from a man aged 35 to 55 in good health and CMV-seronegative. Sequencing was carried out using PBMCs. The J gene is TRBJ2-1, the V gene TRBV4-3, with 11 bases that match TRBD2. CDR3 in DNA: TGCGCCAGCAGCCAAGATCAGGAAGGACTAGCGGGTTACAATGAGCAGTTCTTC. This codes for CASSQDQEGLAGYNEQFF.